The 7 T cell receptor beta chains presented below share a single source sample, sequenced in a study of T cell changes during pregnancy in multiple sclerosis. Some clones are missing from TCRdb's copy, which holds only in-frame ones; the method was immunoSEQ multiplex PCR. The data show fewer than 50,000 clones, about 92% seen once. The specimen was CD8+ T cells from peripheral blood mononuclear cells, collected in the third trimester of pregnancy. Every receptor here comes from a female donor with multiple sclerosis, enrolled in a pregnancy study.

V usage is TRBV4-1 and J usage is TRBJ2-1; 9 nucleotides line up with TRBD2. Germline trimming cut 0 bases from V and 6 bases from J; bases unmatched to any gene: 6. The CDR3 extends over 16 amino acids. Per the germline V gene, CDR1 is MGHRA and CDR2 is YSYEKL. As DNA, the CDR3 is TGCGCCAGCAGCCAAGACGGTAGCGGGGGACTCAATGAGCAGTTCTTC. Amino acids: CASSQDGSGGLNEQFF.

V and J are TRBV4-3 and TRBJ2-5; D remains ambiguous. The germline gives CDR1 LGHNA, CDR2 YSLEER. The CDR3 spans 14 residues. V lost 1 base and J lost 2, with 8 bases in between. CDR3 residues: CASSQGSRQETQYF. CDR3 sequence (DNA): TGCGCCAGCAGCCAAGGCTCGAGGCAAGAGACCCAGTACTTC.

This clone has just one count. J is TRBJ2-7 and V is TRBV4-1; 7 nucleotides align to TRBD2. Losses at the gene ends were 0 bases for V and 0 bases for J; bases not matched to a gene: 8. CDR1 is MGHRA, CDR2 YSYEKL, per germline. CDR3 size: 17 residues. The CDR3 sequence is CASSQDRPSGFSYEQYF. The CDR3, as DNA: TGCGCCAGCAGCCAAGATCGGCCTAGCGGCTTCTCCTACGAGCAGTACTTC.

The V call is TRBV27, the J call TRBJ2-1, with 8 bases fitting TRBD1. The V and J ends lost 7 bases and 3 bases, in that order; junction bases with no gene match: 5. CDR3 length: 14 amino acids. The germline CDR1 and CDR2 sequences are MNHEY and SMNVEV (reference sequence). The CDR3 loop reads CASNRDRNYNEQFF. DNA for the CDR3: TGTGCCAGCAACCGGGACAGGAACTACAATGAGCAGTTCTTC.

The chain combines TRBV6-4 with TRBJ2-6; TRBD1 matches 10 bases. Germline V gives CDR1 MRHNA, CDR2 SNTAGT. This CDR3 is built from 15 residues. With V trimmed by 10 bases and J by 1 base, 4 bases remained unmatched. As DNA, the CDR3 is TGTGCCACCGGACAGGGGGGGTCTGGGGCCAACGTCCTGACTTTC. Amino acids: CATGQGGSGANVLTF.

V usage is TRBV7-3 and J usage is TRBJ2-1; TRBD1 aligns across 8 bases. The CDR3 is made up of 18 amino acids. The V gene's germline CDR1 is SGHTA and CDR2 FQGTGA. The junction had 15 bases not matched to a gene; V was cut back by 4 bases and J by 4 bases. Written as DNA, the CDR3 is TGTGCCAGCAGCTCACCAATGGAGACAGGGGAAGGGTACAATGAGCAGTTCTTC. Translation: CASSSPMETGEGYNEQFF.

The chain employs TRBV25-1 and TRBJ2-7; 10 bases align to TRBD2. The CDR3 extends over 13 amino acids. In germline, CDR1 is MGHDK, CDR2 SYGVNS. The trim removed 10 bases at V and 2 bases at J, leaving 5 bases unmatched. Here the CDR3 reads CATTSGTTYEQYF. In nucleotides, the CDR3 is TGTGCCACCACTAGCGGGACCACCTACGAGCAGTACTTC.